This T cell receptor (beta chain) was sequenced during a study of blood T cell repertoires in COVID-19. Across the whole study: COVID-19 samples collected from the United States, Italy and Spain covered acute and convalescent phases.

The CDR3 runs 14 residues. From germline, CDR1 is MGHRA and CDR2 YSYEKL. V was cut by 2 bases and J by 11 bases, with 18 bases left in between. The table came from immunoSEQ multiplex PCR; TCRdb's copy has only in-frame clones and leaves some out. The sample carries 86,000 or so clones, roughly 96% recorded once. The receptor comes from a human donor with active COVID-19. The donor label of this sample is uncertain. The chain employs TRBV4-1 and TRBJ1-1, with D hard to call. The sequencing sample was made of peripheral blood. In DNA form, the CDR3 reads TGCGCCAGCAGCCAAACCCGGGAAAATAGCAGGGCTTTCTTT. Its protein is CASSQTRENSRAFF.